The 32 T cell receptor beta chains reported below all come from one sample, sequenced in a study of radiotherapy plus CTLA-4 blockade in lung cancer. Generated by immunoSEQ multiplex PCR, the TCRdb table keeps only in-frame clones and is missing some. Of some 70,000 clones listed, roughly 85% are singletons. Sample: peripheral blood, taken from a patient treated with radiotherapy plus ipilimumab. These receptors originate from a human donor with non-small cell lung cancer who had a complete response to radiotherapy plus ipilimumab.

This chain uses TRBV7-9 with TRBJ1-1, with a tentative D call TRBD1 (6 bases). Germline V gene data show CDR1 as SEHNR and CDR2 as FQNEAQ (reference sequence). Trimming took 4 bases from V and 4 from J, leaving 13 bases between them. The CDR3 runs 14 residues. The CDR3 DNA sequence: TGTGCCAGCAGCTCCTTGAACAGGGTCACTGAAGCTTTCTTT. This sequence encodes CASSSLNRVTEAFF.

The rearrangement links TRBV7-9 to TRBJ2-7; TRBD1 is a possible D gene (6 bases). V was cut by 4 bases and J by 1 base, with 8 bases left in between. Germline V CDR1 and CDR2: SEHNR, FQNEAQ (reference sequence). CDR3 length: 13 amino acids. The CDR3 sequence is CASSSGTSYEQYF. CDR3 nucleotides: TGTGCCAGCAGCTCCGGGACATCCTACGAGCAGTACTTC.

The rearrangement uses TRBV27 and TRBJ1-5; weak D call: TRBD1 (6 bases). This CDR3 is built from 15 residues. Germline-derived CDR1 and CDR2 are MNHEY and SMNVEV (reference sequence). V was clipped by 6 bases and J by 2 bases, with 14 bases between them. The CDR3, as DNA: TGTGCCAGCAGCGTAGGGGGACATCGCAATCAGCCCCAGCATTTT. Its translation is CASSVGGHRNQPQHF.

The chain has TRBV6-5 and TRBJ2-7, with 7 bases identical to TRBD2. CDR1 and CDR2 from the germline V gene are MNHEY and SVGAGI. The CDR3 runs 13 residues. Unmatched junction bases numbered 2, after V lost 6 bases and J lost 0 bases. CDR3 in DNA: TGTGCCAGCAGGGCTAGCGGCTCCTACGAGCAGTACGTC. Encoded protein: CASRASGSYEQYV.

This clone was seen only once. The CDR3 spells CASSTRGVGTGELFF. The CDR3 nucleotides read TGTGCCAGCAGCACGAGGGGAGTGGGCACCGGGGAGCTGTTTTTT. The rearrangement joins TRBV7-9 to TRBJ2-2; D is tentatively TRBD1 or TRBD2 (5 bases each). The CDR3 loop spans 15 amino acids. V was trimmed by 5 bases and J by 4 bases, leaving 14 bases between them. Per germline, CDR1 SEHNR and CDR2 FQNEAQ (reference sequence).

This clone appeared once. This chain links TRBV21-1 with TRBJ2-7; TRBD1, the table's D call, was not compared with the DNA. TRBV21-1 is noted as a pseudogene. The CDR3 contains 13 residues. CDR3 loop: CASSRTGPYEQYF. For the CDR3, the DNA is TGTGCCAGCAGCAGGACAGGGCCCTACGAGCAGTACTTC.

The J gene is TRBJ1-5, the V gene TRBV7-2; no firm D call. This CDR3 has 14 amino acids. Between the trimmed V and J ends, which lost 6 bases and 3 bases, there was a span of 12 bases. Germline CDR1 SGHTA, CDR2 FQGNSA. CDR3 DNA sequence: TGTGCCAGCAGTTCAGGAGTGCTCAATCAGCCCCAGCATTTT. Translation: CASSSGVLNQPQHF.

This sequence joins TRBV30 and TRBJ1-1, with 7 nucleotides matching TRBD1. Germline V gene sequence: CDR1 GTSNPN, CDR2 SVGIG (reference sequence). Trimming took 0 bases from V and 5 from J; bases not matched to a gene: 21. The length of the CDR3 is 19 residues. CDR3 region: CAWSVGGGLYRAWTTEAFF. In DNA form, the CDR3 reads TGTGCCTGGAGTGTAGGGGGCGGATTGTATAGGGCTTGGACGACTGAAGCTTTCTTT.

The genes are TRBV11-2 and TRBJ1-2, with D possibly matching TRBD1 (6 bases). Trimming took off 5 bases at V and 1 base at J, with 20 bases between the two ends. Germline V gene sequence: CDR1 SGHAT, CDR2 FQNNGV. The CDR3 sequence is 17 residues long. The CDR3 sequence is CASSTHSGTPFNYGYTF. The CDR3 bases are TGTGCCAGCAGCACGCACTCCGGGACACCATTTAACTATGGCTACACCTTC.

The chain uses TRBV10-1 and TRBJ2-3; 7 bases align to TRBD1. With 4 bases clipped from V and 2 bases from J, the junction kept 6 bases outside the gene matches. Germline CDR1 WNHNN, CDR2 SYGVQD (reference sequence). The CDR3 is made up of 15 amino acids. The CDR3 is CASSVGQGDTDTQYF. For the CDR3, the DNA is TGCGCCAGCAGTGTTGGGCAGGGGGACACAGATACGCAGTATTTT.

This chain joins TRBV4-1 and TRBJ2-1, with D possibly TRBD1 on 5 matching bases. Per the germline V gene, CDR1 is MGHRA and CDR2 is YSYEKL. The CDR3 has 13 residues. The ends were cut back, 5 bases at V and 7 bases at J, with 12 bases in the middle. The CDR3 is CASSVGQRNEQFF. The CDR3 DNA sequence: TGCGCCAGCAGCGTTGGACAAAGAAATGAGCAGTTCTTC.

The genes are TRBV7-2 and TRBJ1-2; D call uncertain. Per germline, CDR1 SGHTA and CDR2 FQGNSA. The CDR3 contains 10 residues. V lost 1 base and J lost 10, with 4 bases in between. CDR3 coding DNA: TGTGCCAGCAGCTTAGATCCCTACACCTTC. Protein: CASSLDPYTF.

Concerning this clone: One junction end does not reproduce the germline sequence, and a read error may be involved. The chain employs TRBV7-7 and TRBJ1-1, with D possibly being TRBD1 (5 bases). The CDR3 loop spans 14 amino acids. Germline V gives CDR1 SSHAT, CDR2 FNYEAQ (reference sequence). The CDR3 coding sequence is TGTGCTAGCAGCCCCCCGGGACCGAACACTGAAGCTTTCTTT. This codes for CASSPPGPNTEAFF.

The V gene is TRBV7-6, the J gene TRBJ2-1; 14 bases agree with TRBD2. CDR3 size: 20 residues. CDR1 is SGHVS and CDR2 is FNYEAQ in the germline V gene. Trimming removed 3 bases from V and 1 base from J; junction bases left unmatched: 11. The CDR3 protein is CASSFVGTSGSRGSYNEQFF. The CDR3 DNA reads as TGTGCCAGCAGCTTTGTAGGGACTAGCGGGAGCAGGGGGTCCTACAATGAGCAGTTCTTC.

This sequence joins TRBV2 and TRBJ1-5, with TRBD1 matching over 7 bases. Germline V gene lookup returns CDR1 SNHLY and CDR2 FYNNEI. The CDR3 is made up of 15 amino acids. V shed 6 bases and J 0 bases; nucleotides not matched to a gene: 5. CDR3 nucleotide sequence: TGTGCCAGCAGCGGACAGGTTAATAGCAATCAGCCCCAGCATTTT. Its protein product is CASSGQVNSNQPQHF. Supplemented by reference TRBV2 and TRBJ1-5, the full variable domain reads EPEVTQTPSHQVTQMGQEVILRCVPISNHLYFYWYRQILGQKVEFLVSFYNNEISEKSEIFDDQFSVERPDGSNFTLKIRSTKLEDSAMYFCASSGQVNSNQPQHFGDGTRLSIL.

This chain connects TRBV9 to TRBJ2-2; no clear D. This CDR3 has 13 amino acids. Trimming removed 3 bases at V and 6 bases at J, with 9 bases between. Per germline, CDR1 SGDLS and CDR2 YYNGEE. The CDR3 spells CASSETEPGELFF. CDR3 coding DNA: TGTGCCAGCAGCGAGACTGAACCCGGGGAGCTGTTTTTT.

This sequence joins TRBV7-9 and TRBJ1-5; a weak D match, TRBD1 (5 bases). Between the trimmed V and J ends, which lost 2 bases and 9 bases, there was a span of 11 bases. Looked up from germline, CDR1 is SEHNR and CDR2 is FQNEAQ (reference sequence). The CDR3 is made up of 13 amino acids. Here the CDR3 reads CASSLTLTGPQHF. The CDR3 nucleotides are TGTGCCAGCAGCTTAACCCTTACAGGGCCCCAGCATTTT.

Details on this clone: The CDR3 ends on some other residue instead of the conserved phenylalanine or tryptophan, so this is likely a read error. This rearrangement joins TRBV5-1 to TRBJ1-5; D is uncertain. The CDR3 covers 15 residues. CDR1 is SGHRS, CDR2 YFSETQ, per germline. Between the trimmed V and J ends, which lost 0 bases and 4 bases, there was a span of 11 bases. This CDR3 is CASSLGLSPNQPQHL. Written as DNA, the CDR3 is TGCGCCAGCAGCTTGGGTCTGAGCCCGAATCAGCCCCAGCATCTT.

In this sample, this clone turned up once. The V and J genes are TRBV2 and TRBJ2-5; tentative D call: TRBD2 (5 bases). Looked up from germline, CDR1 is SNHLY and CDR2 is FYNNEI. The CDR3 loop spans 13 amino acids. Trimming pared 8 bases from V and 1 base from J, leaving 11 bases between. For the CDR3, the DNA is TGTGCCAGCTTATTGGAGGCCCAAGAGACCCAGTACTTC. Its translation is CASLLEAQETQYF.

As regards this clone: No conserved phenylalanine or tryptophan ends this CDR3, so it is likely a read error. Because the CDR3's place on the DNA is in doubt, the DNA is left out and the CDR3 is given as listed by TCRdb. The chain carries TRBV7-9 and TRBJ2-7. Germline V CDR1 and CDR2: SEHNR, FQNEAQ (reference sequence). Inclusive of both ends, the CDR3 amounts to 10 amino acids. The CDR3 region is CASSLSGTPN.

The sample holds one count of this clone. This CDR3 reads CASSSLRGARYGYTF. The CDR3 DNA is TGTGCCAGCAGCTCCCTGCGAGGGGCGCGGTATGGCTACACCTTC. This chain uses TRBV11-2 with TRBJ1-2, with TRBD1 as a possible D gene (5 bases). This CDR3 is 15 amino acids long. V gave up 4 bases and J gave up 5 bases, with 17 bases separating them. The V gene's germline CDR1 is SGHAT and CDR2 FQNNGV.

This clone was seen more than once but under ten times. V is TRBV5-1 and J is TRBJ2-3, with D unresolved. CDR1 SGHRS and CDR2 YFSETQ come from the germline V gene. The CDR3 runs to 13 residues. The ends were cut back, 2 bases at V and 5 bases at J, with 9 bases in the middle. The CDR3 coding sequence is TGCGCCAGCAGCTTATTCGCCGGAGATACGCAGTATTTT. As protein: CASSLFAGDTQYF.

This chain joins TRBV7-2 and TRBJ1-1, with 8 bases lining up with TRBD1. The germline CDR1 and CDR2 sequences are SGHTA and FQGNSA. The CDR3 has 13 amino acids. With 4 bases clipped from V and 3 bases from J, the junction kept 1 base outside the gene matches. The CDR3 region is CASSSDRDTEAFF. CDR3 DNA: TGTGCCAGCAGCTCGGACAGGGACACTGAAGCTTTCTTT.

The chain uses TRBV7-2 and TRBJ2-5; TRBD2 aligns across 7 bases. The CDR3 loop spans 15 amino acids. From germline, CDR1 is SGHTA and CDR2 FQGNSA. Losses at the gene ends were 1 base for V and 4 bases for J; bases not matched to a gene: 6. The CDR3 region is CASSLGGSGGETQYF. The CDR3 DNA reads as TGTGCCAGCAGCTTAGGAGGTTCGGGGGGAGAGACCCAGTACTTC.

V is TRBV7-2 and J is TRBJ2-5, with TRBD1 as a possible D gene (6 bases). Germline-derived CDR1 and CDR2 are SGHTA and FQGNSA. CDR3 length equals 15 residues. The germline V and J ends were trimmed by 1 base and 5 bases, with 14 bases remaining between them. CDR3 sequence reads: CASSLGIPGVETQYF. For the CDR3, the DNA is TGTGCCAGCAGCTTAGGGATTCCAGGGGTCGAGACCCAGTACTTC.

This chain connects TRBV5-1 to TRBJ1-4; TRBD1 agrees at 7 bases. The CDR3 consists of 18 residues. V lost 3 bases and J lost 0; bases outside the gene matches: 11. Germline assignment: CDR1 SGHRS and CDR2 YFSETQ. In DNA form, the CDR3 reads TGCGCCAGCAGCTCAACCGCAGGGGGACCGGCAACTAATGAAAAACTGTTTTTT. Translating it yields CASSSTAGGPATNEKLFF.

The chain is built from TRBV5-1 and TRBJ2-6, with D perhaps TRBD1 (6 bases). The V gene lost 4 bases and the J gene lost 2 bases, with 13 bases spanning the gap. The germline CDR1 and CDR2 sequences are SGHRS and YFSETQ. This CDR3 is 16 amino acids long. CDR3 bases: TGCGCCAGCAGCACTTCCCGACAGGCTGGGGCCAACGTCCTGACTTTC. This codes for CASSTSRQAGANVLTF.

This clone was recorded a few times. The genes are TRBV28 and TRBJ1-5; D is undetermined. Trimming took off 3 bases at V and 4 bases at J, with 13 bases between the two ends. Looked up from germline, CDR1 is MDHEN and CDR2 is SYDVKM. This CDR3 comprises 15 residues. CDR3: CASSFSGPLNQPQHF. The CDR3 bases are TGTGCCAGCAGTTTTTCAGGACCTTTGAATCAGCCCCAGCATTTT.

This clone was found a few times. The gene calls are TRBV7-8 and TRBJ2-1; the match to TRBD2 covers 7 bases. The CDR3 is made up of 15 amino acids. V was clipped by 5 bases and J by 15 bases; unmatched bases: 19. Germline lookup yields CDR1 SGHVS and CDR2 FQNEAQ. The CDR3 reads CASSAPRVGTNNLFF. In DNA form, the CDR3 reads TGTGCCAGCAGCGCCCCCAGGGTTGGGACTAACAATTTGTTCTTC. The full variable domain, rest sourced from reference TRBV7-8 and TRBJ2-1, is GAGVSQSPRYKVAKRGQDVALRCDPISGHVSLFWYQQALGQGPEFLTYFQNEAQLDKSGLPSDRFFAERPEGSVSTLKIQRTQQEDSAVYLCASSAPRVGTNNLFFGPGTRLTVL.

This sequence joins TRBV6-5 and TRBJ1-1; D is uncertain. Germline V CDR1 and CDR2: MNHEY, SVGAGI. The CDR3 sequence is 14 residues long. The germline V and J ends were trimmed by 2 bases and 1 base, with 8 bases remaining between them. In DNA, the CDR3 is TGTGCCAGCAGTTACCCCGGAGAGAACACTGAAGCTTTCTTT. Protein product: CASSYPGENTEAFF.

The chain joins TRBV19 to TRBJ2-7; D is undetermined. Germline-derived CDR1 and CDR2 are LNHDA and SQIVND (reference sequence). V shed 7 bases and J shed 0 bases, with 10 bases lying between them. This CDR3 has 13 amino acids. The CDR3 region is CASKSQSSYEQYF. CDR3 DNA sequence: TGTGCCAGTAAGTCACAGAGCTCCTACGAGCAGTACTTC.

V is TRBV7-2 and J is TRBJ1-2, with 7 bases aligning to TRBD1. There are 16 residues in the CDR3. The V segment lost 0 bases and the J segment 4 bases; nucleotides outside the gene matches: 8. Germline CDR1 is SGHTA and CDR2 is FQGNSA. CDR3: CASSLATTGSGYGYTF. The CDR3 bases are TGTGCCAGCAGCTTAGCTACGACAGGGTCCGGCTATGGCTACACCTTC.